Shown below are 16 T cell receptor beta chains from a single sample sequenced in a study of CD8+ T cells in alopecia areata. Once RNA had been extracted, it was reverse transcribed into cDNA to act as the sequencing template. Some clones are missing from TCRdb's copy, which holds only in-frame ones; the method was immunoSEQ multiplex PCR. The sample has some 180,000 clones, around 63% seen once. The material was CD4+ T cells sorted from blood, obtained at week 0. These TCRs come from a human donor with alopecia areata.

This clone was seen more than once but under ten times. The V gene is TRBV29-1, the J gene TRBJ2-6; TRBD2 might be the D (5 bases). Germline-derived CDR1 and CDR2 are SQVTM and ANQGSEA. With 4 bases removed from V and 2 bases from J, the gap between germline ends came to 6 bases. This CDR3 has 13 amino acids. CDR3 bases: TGCAGCGTTGGAGGGCCTGGGGCCAACGTCCTGACTTTC. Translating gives CSVGGPGANVLTF. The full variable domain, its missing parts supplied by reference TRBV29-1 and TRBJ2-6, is SAVISQKPSRDICQRGTSLTIQCQVDSQVTMMFWYRQQPGQSLTLIATANQGSEATYESGFVIDKFPISRPNLTFSTLTVSNMSPEDSSIYLCSVGGPGANVLTFGAGSRLTVL.

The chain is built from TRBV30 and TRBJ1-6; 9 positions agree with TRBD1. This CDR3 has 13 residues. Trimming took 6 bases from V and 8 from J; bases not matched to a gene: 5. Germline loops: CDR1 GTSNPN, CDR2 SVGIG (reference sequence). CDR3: CACYRQGDSPLHF. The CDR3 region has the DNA TGTGCCTGCTACCGACAGGGGGATTCACCCCTCCACTTT.

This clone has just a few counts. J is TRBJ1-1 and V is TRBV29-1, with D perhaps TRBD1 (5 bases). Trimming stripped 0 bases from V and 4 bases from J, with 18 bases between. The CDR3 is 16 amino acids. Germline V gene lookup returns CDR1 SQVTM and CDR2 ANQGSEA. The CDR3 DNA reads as TGCAGCGTTGAAGATACCTTGTTAGGGGAGGCCACTGAAGCTTTCTTT. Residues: CSVEDTLLGEATEAFF.

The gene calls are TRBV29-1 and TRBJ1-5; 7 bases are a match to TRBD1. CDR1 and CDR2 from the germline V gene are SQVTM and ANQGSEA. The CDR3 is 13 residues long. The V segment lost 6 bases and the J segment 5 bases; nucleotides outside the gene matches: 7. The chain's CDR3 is CSVDTGDHQPQHF. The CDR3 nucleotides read TGCAGCGTAGATACAGGGGATCATCAGCCCCAGCATTTT.

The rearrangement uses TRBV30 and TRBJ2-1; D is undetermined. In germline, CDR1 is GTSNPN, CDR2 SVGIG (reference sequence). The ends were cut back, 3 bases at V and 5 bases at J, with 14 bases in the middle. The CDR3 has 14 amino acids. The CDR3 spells CAWRRSPDHNEQFF. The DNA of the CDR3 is TGTGCCTGGAGACGAAGCCCGGACCACAATGAGCAGTTCTTC.

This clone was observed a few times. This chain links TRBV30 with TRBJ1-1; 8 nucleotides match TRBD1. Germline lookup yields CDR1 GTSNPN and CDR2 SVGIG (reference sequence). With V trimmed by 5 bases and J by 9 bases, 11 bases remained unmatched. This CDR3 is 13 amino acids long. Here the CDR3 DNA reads TGTGCCTGGGGGGTCCCGGGACAGGATAAAGCTTTCTTT. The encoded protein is CAWGVPGQDKAFF.

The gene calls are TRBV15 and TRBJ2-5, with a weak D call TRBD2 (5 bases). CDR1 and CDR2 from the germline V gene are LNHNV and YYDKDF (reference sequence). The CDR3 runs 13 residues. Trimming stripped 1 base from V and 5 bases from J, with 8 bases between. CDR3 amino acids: CATSRVALETQYF. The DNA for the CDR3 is TGTGCCACCAGCAGAGTAGCGTTGGAGACCCAGTACTTC.

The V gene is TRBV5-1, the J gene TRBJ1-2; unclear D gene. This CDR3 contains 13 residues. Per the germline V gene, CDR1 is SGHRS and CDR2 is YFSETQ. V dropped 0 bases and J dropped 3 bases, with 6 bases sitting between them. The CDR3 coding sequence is TGCGCCAGCAGCTTGGGCGGAGACTATGGCTACACCTTC. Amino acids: CASSLGGDYGYTF. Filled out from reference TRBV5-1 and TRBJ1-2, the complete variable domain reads KAGVTQTPRYLIKTRGQQVTLSCSPISGHRSVSWYQQTPGQGLQFLFEYFSETQRNKGNFPGRFSGRQFSNSRSEMNVSTLELGDSALYLCASSLGGDYGYTFGSGTRLTVV.

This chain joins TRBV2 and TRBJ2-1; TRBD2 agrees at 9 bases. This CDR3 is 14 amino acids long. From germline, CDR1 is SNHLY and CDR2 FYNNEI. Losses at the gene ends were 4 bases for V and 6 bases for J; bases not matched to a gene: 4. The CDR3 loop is CASSGAGGPNEQFF. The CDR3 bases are TGTGCCAGCAGTGGAGCGGGGGGCCCCAATGAGCAGTTCTTC.

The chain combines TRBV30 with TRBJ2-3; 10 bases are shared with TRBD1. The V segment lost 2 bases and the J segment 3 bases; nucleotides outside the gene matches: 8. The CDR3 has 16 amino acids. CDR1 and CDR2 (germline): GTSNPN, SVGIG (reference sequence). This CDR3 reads CAWSTMTGGRTDTQYF. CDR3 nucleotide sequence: TGTGCCTGGAGTACGATGACAGGGGGCCGAACAGATACGCAGTATTTT.

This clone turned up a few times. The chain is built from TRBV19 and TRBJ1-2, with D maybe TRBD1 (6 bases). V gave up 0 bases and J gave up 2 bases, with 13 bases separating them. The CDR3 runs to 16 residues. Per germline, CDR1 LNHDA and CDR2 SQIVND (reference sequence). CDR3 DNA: TGTGCCAGTAGTATAGATATCCAGGGGAAGAACTATGGCTACACCTTC. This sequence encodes CASSIDIQGKNYGYTF.

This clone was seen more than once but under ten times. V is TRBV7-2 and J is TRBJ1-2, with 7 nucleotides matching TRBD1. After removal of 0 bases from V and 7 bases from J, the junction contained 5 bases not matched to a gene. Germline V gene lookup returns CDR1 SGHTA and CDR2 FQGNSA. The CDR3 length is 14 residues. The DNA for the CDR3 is TGTGCCAGCAGCTTAGCGGCAGGACAGGTTGGCTACACCTTC. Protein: CASSLAAGQVGYTF.

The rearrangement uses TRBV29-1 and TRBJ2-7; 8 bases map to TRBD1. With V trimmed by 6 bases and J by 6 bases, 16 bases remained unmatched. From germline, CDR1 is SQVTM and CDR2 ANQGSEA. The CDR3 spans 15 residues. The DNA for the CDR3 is TGCAGCGTCCGACACGACAGGGGCCCTAGGGCCGAGCAGTACTTC. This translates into CSVRHDRGPRAEQYF.

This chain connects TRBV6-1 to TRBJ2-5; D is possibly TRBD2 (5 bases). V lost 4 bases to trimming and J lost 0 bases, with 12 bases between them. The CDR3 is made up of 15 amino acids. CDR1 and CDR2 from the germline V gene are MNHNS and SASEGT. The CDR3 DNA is TGTGCCAGCAGTGTTATCGGGAATTACCAAGAGACCCAGTACTTC. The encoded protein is CASSVIGNYQETQYF.

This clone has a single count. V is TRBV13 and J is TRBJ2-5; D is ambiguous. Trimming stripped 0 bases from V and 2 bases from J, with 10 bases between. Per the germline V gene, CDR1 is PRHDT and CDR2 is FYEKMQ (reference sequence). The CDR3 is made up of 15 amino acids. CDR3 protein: CASSLGSSIQETQYF. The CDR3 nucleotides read TGTGCCAGCAGCTTAGGCTCAAGCATTCAAGAGACCCAGTACTTC.

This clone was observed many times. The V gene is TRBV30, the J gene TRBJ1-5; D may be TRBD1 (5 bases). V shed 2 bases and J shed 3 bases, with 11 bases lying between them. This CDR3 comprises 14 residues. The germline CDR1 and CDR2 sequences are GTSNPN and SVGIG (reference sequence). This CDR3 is CAWSLAGHNQPQHF. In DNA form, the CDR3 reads TGTGCCTGGAGTCTGGCAGGGCACAATCAGCCCCAGCATTTT.